These 18 T cell receptor beta chains came from one sample sequenced in a study of blood T cell repertoires in COVID-19. Clones were read by immunoSEQ multiplex PCR, and TCRdb kept only the in-frame ones, dropping some. The sample lists some 250,000 clones, 87% occurring once. The specimen was peripheral blood. The receptors derive from a man aged 60-69 years who had recovered from COVID-19.

This chain connects TRBV29-1 to TRBJ1-2, with 8 nucleotides matching TRBD1. The germline V gene encodes CDR1 SQVTM and CDR2 ANQGSEA. V was clipped by 6 bases and J by 2 bases; unmatched bases: 5. This CDR3 region has 13 residues. In DNA form, the CDR3 reads TGCAGCGTAACAGGGGGGAACAACTATGGCTACACCTTC. Translated, it gives CSVTGGNNYGYTF.

The chain links TRBV5-1 to TRBJ2-5; 8 bases agree with TRBD2. Losses at the gene ends were 3 bases for V and 5 bases for J; bases not matched to a gene: 9. The CDR3 is 15 amino acids. Germline V gene data show CDR1 as SGHRS and CDR2 as YFSETQ. CDR3 protein: CASSSWTSRPETQYF. The CDR3 region has the DNA TGCGCCAGCAGCTCCTGGACTAGCAGGCCCGAGACCCAGTACTTC.

The gene calls are TRBV7-9 and TRBJ2-5; 9 bases agree with TRBD2. The V gene end was trimmed by 1 base and the J gene end by 1 base; junction bases not matched to a gene: 4. Germline CDR1 reads SEHNR; CDR2 reads FQNEAQ (reference sequence). This CDR3 has 16 residues. CDR3 nucleotides: TGTGCCAGCAGCTTAGGCGGGGGGGGTTTCCAAGAGACCCAGTACTTC. Translated: CASSLGGGGFQETQYF.

This clone was counted once. The chain joins TRBV7-9 to TRBJ1-3; possible D gene TRBD1, 6 bases. There are 13 residues in the CDR3. The germline V and J ends were trimmed by 10 bases and 1 base, with 11 bases remaining between them. Germline V gene lookup returns CDR1 SEHNR and CDR2 FQNEAQ (reference sequence). The CDR3 is CATQQGSGNTIYF. In DNA, the CDR3 is TGTGCCACGCAACAGGGTTCTGGAAACACCATATATTTT.

V and J are TRBV12-3 or TRBV12-4 and TRBJ1-4; TRBD1 matches 7 bases. V lost 1 base and J lost 9; bases outside the gene matches: 2. This CDR3 has 13 amino acids. CDR3 amino acids: CASSLGGQQKLFF. The CDR3 region has the DNA TGTGCCAGCAGTTTAGGGGGACAGCAAAAACTGTTTTTT.

This chain connects TRBV28 to TRBJ1-1, with 10 bases that match TRBD1. V shed 6 bases and J 2 bases; nucleotides not matched to a gene: 9. Germline V lookup: CDR1 MDHEN, CDR2 SYDVKM. The CDR3 has 16 residues. As DNA, the CDR3 is TGTGCCAGCAGGACAGGGGGCATTAACCCCAACACTGAAGCTTTCTTT. As protein: CASRTGGINPNTEAFF.

V and J are TRBV4-1 and TRBJ1-4, with TRBD1 matching 11 bases. This CDR3 comprises 15 residues. The V gene's germline CDR1 is MGHRA and CDR2 YSYEKL. Germline trimming cut 4 bases from V and 7 bases from J; bases unmatched to any gene: 5. The CDR3 region is CASSRRGQGGEKLFF. The CDR3 DNA reads as TGCGCCAGCAGCCGCCGGGGACAGGGGGGTGAAAAACTGTTTTTT.

The chain combines TRBV18 with TRBJ2-1; 8 nucleotides match TRBD1. The germline V gene has CDR1 KGHSH and CDR2 LQKENI. Trimming at V came to 5 bases and at J to 6 bases, leaving 9 bases not matched to a gene. The CDR3 has 15 residues. CDR3 DNA: TGTGCCAGCTCAAGCGGACAGGGATCGAGCAATGAGCAGTTCTTC. This translates into CASSSGQGSSNEQFF.

The chain has TRBV15 and TRBJ2-2; D uncertain. The germline V gene has CDR1 LNHNV and CDR2 YYDKDF (reference sequence). The CDR3 loop spans 14 amino acids. Trimming removed 8 bases at V and 1 base at J, with 11 bases between. The CDR3, as DNA: TGTGCCACCCAGGCCACCATGAACACCGGGGAGCTGTTTTTT. This gives the protein CATQATMNTGELFF.

The chain uses TRBV7-6 and TRBJ2-1; 8 bases are shared with TRBD1. Per the germline V gene, CDR1 is SGHVS and CDR2 is FNYEAQ. After removal of 5 bases from V and 4 bases from J, the junction contained 25 bases not matched to a gene. The CDR3 is 21 amino acids. The DNA for the CDR3 is TGTGCCAGCAGCCCTACGAGGGTTAGGACAGGGCTTTTCCTCCCATACAATGAGCAGTTCTTC. It is translated as CASSPTRVRTGLFLPYNEQFF.

J is TRBJ1-4 and V is TRBV13; 8 bases fit TRBD1. The junction had 11 bases not matched to a gene; V was cut back by 10 bases and J by 7 bases. The germline V gene has CDR1 PRHDT and CDR2 FYEKMQ (reference sequence). The CDR3 extends over 14 amino acids. The CDR3 DNA follows: TGTGCCAACCCGCAGGGGGCGTTAGGTGAAAAACTGTTTTTT. As protein: CANPQGALGEKLFF.

The chain uses TRBV2 and TRBJ1-1; D is possibly TRBD1 (5 bases). This CDR3 is built from 14 residues. Trimming cost V 4 bases and J 5 bases, with 14 bases left between them. Germline CDR1 reads SNHLY; CDR2 reads FYNNEI. For the CDR3, the DNA is TGTGCCAGCAGTGTTAACGGGGGGAGGACTGAAGCTTTCTTT. Amino acids: CASSVNGGRTEAFF. The whole variable domain, remainder taken from reference TRBV2 and TRBJ1-1, is EPEVTQTPSHQVTQMGQEVILRCVPISNHLYFYWYRQILGQKVEFLVSFYNNEISEKSEIFDDQFSVERPDGSNFTLKIRSTKLEDSAMYFCASSVNGGRTEAFFGQGTRLTVV.

This clone was found once. The chain joins TRBV7-2 to TRBJ2-1; 14 bases match TRBD2. Germline values: CDR1 SGHTA, CDR2 FQGNSA. The CDR3 spans 18 residues. The V segment lost 0 bases and the J segment 5 bases; nucleotides outside the gene matches: 6. The CDR3 coding sequence is TGTGCCAGCAGCTTAGCACCGGGACTAGCGGGGGTACACAATGAGCAGTTCTTC. It specifies CASSLAPGLAGVHNEQFF.

This rearrangement joins TRBV19 to TRBJ1-5; D remains unclear. With 5 bases removed from V and 3 bases from J, the gap between germline ends came to 14 bases. This CDR3 has 15 amino acids. The V gene's germline CDR1 is LNHDA and CDR2 SQIVND (reference sequence). CDR3 protein: CASSSTEGYNQPQHF. The CDR3 DNA sequence: TGTGCCAGTAGTTCCACGGAGGGCTACAATCAGCCCCAGCATTTT.

The J gene is TRBJ2-3, the V gene TRBV30; a weak D match, TRBD2 (6 bases). CDR3 size: 14 residues. V was trimmed by 0 bases and J by 3 bases, leaving 10 bases between them. The V gene's germline CDR1 is GTSNPN and CDR2 SVGIG (reference sequence). As DNA, the CDR3 is TGTGCCTGGAGTGTCGGGGGTGGGACAGATACGCAGTATTTT. Translating gives CAWSVGGGTDTQYF.

J is TRBJ2-5 and V is TRBV11-1; no reliable D call. V lost 2 bases and J 5 bases, leaving 6 bases between the germline ends. Germline lookup yields CDR1 SGHAT and CDR2 FQDESV (reference sequence). The CDR3 sequence is 12 residues long. DNA of the CDR3: TGTGCCAGCAGCTTACAAGCCGAGACCCAGTACTTC. Protein product: CASSLQAETQYF. The entire variable domain, with the rest obtained from reference TRBV11-1 and TRBJ2-5, is as follows: EAEVAQSPRYKITEKSQAVAFWCDPISGHATLYWYRQILGQGPELLVQFQDESVVDDSQLPKDRFSAERLKGVDSTLKIQPAELGDSAMYLCASSLQAETQYFGPGTRLLVL.

This chain uses TRBV24-1 with TRBJ1-5; tentative D call: TRBD1 (6 bases). Trimming stripped 4 bases from V and 11 bases from J, with 29 bases between. This CDR3 is built from 18 residues. Germline CDR1 is KGHDR and CDR2 is SFDVKD. CDR3 sequence reads: CATSDRGGAGRGFEAQHF. CDR3 nucleotide sequence: TGTGCCACCAGTGACCGAGGGGGGGCGGGCCGGGGGTTTGAGGCCCAGCATTTT.

V and J are TRBV7-6 and TRBJ2-2; D might be TRBD1 (6 bases). The CDR3 covers 16 residues. Germline loops: CDR1 SGHVS, CDR2 FNYEAQ. The ends were cut back, 0 bases at V and 0 bases at J, with 8 bases in the middle. CDR3: CASSLAGQTNTGELFF. Written as DNA, the CDR3 is TGTGCCAGCAGCTTAGCAGGACAGACGAACACCGGGGAGCTGTTTTTT.